The 2 T cell receptor beta chains below all came from one sample that was sequenced in a study of blood T cell repertoires in COVID-19. The method was immunoSEQ multiplex PCR; TCRdb's version includes in-frame clones alone and lacks a portion of them. This repertoire shows some 330,000 clones, roughly 91% found once; its top ten account for approximately 1.8%. The sequenced sample was peripheral blood. The receptors derive from a woman under 40 with COVID-19, enrolled during active disease.

V gene TRBV12-3 or TRBV12-4 combines with J gene TRBJ1-1; D might be TRBD1 (5 bases). CDR3 length: 13 amino acids. The V and J ends lost 6 bases and 3 bases respectively, with 11 bases between them. In nucleotides, the CDR3 is TGTGCCAGCAGGGACACCTCCTACACTGAAGCTTTCTTT. Translation gives CASRDTSYTEAFF.

The chain uses TRBV6-2 or TRBV6-3 and TRBJ1-5; D is perhaps TRBD1 (6 bases). Germline V lookup: CDR1 MNHEY, CDR2 SVGEGT. The CDR3 totals 15 residues. The germline V and J ends were trimmed by 0 bases and 2 bases, with 8 bases remaining between them. This CDR3 is CASSYSPGGNQPQHF. The DNA for the CDR3 is TGTGCCAGCAGTTACTCGCCAGGGGGCAATCAGCCCCAGCATTTT.